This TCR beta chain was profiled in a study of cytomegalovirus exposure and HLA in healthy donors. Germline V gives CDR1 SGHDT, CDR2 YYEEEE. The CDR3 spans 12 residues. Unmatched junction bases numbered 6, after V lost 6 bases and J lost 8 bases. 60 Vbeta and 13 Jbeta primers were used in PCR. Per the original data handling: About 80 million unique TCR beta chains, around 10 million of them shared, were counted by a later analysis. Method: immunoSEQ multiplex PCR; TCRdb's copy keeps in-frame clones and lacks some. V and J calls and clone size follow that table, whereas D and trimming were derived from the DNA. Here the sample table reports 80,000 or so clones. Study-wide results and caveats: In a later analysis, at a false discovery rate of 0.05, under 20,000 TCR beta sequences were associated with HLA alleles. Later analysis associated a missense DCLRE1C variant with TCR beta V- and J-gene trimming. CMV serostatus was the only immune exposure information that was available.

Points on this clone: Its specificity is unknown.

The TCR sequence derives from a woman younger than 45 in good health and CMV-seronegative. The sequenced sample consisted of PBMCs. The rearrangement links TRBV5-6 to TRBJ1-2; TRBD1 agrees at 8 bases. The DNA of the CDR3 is TGTGCCAGCACCGGACAGGGTCTCGGCTACACCTTC. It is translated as CASTGQGLGYTF.